This T cell receptor (beta chain) is from a study of early T cells in non-severe SARS-CoV-2 infection. Study-wide context: Sequencing of unsorted whole blood was done on bulk RNA, leaving chains unpaired.

Individual cDNA molecules were tagged with unique molecular identifiers, the study reported. Via MiXCR, TCRdb re-called the 5' RACE reads, giving one row per CDR3 protein. The table includes 52,000 or so distinct CDR3 sequences, approximately 13% detected once. The V and J ends lost 7 bases and 2 bases, in that order; junction bases with no gene match: 16. The CDR3 consists of 16 residues. Germline CDR1 reads GTSNPN; CDR2 reads SVGIG (reference sequence). General observations from the study: Database matching using VDJdb favored anti-spike CD8 responses, with private and CD4 specificities left missing.

There are many counts of this clonotype. Its antigen is unknown. Source material: whole blood. The rearrangement links TRBV30 to TRBJ1-2; 7 bases line up with TRBD1. This receptor was identified in an adult who was a healthcare worker with PCR-confirmed SARS-CoV-2 infection or an uninfected control (not recorded which). The CDR3 here is CASEDKKTGRNYGYTF. As DNA, the CDR3 is TGTGCCTCCGAAGACAAAAAGACAGGGCGCAACTATGGCTACACCTTC.